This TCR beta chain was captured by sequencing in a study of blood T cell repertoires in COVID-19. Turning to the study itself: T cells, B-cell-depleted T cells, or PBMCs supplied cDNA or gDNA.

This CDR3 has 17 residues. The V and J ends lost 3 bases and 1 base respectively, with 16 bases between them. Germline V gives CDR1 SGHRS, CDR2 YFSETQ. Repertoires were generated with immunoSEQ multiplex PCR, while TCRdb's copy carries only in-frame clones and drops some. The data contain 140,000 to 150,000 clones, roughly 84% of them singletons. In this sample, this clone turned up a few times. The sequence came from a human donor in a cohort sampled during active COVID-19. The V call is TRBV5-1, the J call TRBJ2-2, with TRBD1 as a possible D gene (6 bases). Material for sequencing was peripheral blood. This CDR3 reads CASSSNRVMWNTGELFF. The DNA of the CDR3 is TGCGCCAGCAGCTCGAACAGGGTAATGTGGAACACCGGGGAGCTGTTTTTT.